The 24 T cell receptor beta chains below come from one sample, sequenced in a study of shared clonotypes between healthy human individuals. CD45RO-negative cells were positively selected for CCR7, leaving out terminally differentiated effector memory CD45RA+ cells. Sequenced by immunoSEQ multiplex PCR; TCRdb stores in-frame clones only, minus some. The table includes 550,000 to 600,000 clones, more than 95% detected once. Sequencing was performed on naive CD8+ T cells sorted from blood. The origin of the receptors is a man aged 25-40 years in good health.

As regards this clone: At the DNA level, this CDR3 is encoded by other sequences in the same sample as well. The rearrangement joins TRBV9 to TRBJ1-5, with D unclear. Deletions cut 2 bases from V and 0 bases from J, with 3 bases between. The length of the CDR3 is 13 residues. Germline-derived CDR1 and CDR2 are SGDLS and YYNGEE. The DNA of the CDR3 is TGTGCCAGCAGCGTGAATAGCAATCAGCCCCAGCATTTT. It specifies CASSVNSNQPQHF.

The V and J genes are TRBV18 and TRBJ2-3, with unresolved D. This CDR3 comprises 15 residues. V was shortened by 3 bases and J by 0 bases, with 10 bases between the two germline ends. The germline V gene has CDR1 KGHSH and CDR2 LQKENI. The DNA of the CDR3 is TGTGCCAGCTCACCGCCTGACGGGAGCACAGATACGCAGTATTTT. It translates to CASSPPDGSTDTQYF.

The J gene is TRBJ2-7, the V gene TRBV7-7; D gene ambiguous. CDR3 length equals 15 residues. The V end lost 1 base, the J end lost 2 bases, and 12 bases lay between the germline ends. CDR1 is SSHAT and CDR2 is FNYEAQ in the germline V gene (reference sequence). The DNA of the CDR3 is TGTGCCAGCAGCTTAGAGAGTGCCCCGCCCTACGAGCAGTACTTC. This gives the protein CASSLESAPPYEQYF.

The chain has TRBV6-1 and TRBJ1-2; D gene uncertain. Germline CDR1 MNHNS, CDR2 SASEGT. The CDR3 contains 13 residues. V dropped 2 bases and J dropped 8 bases, with 12 bases sitting between them. The CDR3 DNA follows: TGTGCCAGCAGTGAAAGGGCGGTGCAAGGCTACACCTTC. Its translation is CASSERAVQGYTF.

The rearrangement joins TRBV5-1 to TRBJ2-7, with 9 nucleotides matching TRBD1. The germline V gene has CDR1 SGHRS and CDR2 YFSETQ. CDR3 length: 17 residues. J was trimmed by 1 base and V by 4 bases; bases with no gene match: 12. DNA for the CDR3: TGCGCCAGCAGCCGGGGCGGACAGGGGCCCTTGTCCTACGAGCAGTACTTC. It specifies CASSRGGQGPLSYEQYF.

The chain has TRBV19 and TRBJ2-1; 9 bases are a match to TRBD1. V was clipped by 4 bases and J by 7 bases; unmatched bases: 14. This CDR3 has 17 amino acids. CDR1 LNHDA and CDR2 SQIVND come from the germline V gene (reference sequence). Here the CDR3 reads CASSTRDRDGKRNEQFF. Written as DNA, the CDR3 is TGTGCCAGTAGTACCAGGGACAGGGATGGGAAGCGGAATGAGCAGTTCTTC.

Remarks on this clone: Germline is not matched at one junction end, which may reflect a read error. The chain couples TRBV27 to TRBJ1-2; no reliable D call. Looked up from germline, CDR1 is MNHEY and CDR2 is SMNVEV (reference sequence). This CDR3 contains 14 residues. The CDR3 DNA reads TGTGCCAGCAGTTTATATCCGGCTAAGTATGGCTACACCTTC. The encoded protein is CASSLYPAKYGYTF.

The rearrangement uses TRBV7-9 and TRBJ2-7, with D possibly matching TRBD1 (6 bases). The CDR3 loop spans 17 amino acids. Germline V lookup: CDR1 SEHNR, CDR2 FQNEAQ (reference sequence). Trimming pared 5 bases from V and 3 bases from J, leaving 23 bases between. CDR3 nucleotides: TGTGCCAGCAGCCGTGCAAACGGGGACAAACTATTCTACGAGCAGTACTTC. Encoded protein: CASSRANGDKLFYEQYF.

The chain has TRBV29-1 and TRBJ1-3; D not certain. The germline V and J ends were trimmed by 3 bases and 0 bases, with 9 bases remaining between them. Germline V gene lookup returns CDR1 SQVTM and CDR2 ANQGSEA. CDR3 length equals 14 residues. CDR3 sequence reads: CSVEGGSSGNTIYF. CDR3 sequence (DNA): TGCAGCGTTGAGGGCGGGAGCTCTGGAAACACCATATATTTT.

The chain links TRBV4-1 to TRBJ1-5; TRBD1 is a possible D gene (5 bases). The germline CDR1 and CDR2 sequences are MGHRA and YSYEKL. CDR3 size: 17 residues. Trimming took off 1 base at V and 5 bases at J, with 18 bases between the two ends. The CDR3 sequence: CASSQGALGVGDQPQHF. The CDR3 DNA reads as TGCGCCAGCAGCCAAGGGGCTTTGGGGGTAGGGGATCAGCCCCAGCATTTT.

The genes are TRBV6-1 and TRBJ2-7; D is possibly TRBD1 (5 bases). The CDR3 covers 17 residues. Per the germline V gene, CDR1 is MNHNS and CDR2 is SASEGT. V dropped 0 bases and J dropped 3 bases, with 18 bases sitting between them. Here the CDR3 DNA reads TGTGCCAGCAGTGAAGCTAGAAACAGGCTACCGAACTACGAGCAGTACTTC. Amino acids: CASSEARNRLPNYEQYF.

This chain joins TRBV2 and TRBJ2-7; the D is unclear. The CDR3 sequence is 10 residues long. V dropped 3 bases and J dropped 6 bases, with 3 bases sitting between them. Germline V gene data show CDR1 as SNHLY and CDR2 as FYNNEI. DNA of the CDR3: TGTGCCAGCAGTGAGGTCGAGCAGTACTTC. Amino acids: CASSEVEQYF.

This rearrangement joins TRBV7-2 to TRBJ1-1; D is undetermined. Germline-derived CDR1 and CDR2 are SGHTA and FQGNSA. CDR3 length equals 15 residues. Trimming shortened V by 1 base and J by 1 base, and 10 bases separated the two germline ends. DNA of the CDR3: TGTGCCAGCAGCTTAGGTCCGATTGAGAACACTGAAGCTTTCTTT. It codes for CASSLGPIENTEAFF.

The V gene is TRBV4-1, the J gene TRBJ2-3, with 9 bases that match TRBD2. J lost 1 base, V lost 4 bases, and 3 bases had no gene match. CDR1 and CDR2 from the germline V gene are MGHRA and YSYEKL. This CDR3 spans 15 amino acids. The CDR3 DNA follows: TGCGCCAGCAGCCCTCGACTAGCGGGCACAGATACGCAGTATTTT. This encodes CASSPRLAGTDTQYF.

This chain uses TRBV14 with TRBJ2-7; no clear D. The germline V and J ends were trimmed by 0 bases and 3 bases, with 9 bases remaining between them. This CDR3 region has 14 residues. CDR1 SGHDN and CDR2 FVKESK come from the germline V gene. The CDR3 bases are TGTGCCAGCAGCCAAGATACGGAGAACTACGAGCAGTACTTC. It is translated as CASSQDTENYEQYF.

In nucleotides, the CDR3 is TGCGCCAGCAGCCAAGATTGGGGGGCTGGGCTTAACGAGCAGTACTTC. It specifies CASSQDWGAGLNEQYF. This chain connects TRBV4-3 to TRBJ2-7; D may correspond to TRBD1 or TRBD2 (6 bases each). The V and J ends lost 0 bases and 5 bases respectively, with 17 bases between them. The CDR3 covers 16 residues. Germline V gene lookup returns CDR1 LGHNA and CDR2 YSLEER.

The V gene is TRBV4-1, the J gene TRBJ2-5, with D hard to call. There are 12 residues in the CDR3. Trimming removed 0 bases from V and 4 bases from J, with 3 bases in between. Germline CDR1 is MGHRA and CDR2 is YSYEKL. CDR3 sequence: CASSQDRETQYF. Here the CDR3 DNA reads TGCGCCAGCAGCCAAGATCGAGAGACCCAGTACTTC.

This chain joins TRBV5-5 and TRBJ1-1; D is uncertain. V lost 6 bases and J lost 1, with 13 bases in between. This CDR3 has 14 residues. Germline-derived CDR1 and CDR2 are SGHKS and YYEKEE (reference sequence). The CDR3 sequence is CASTPEWTNTEAFF. CDR3 sequence (DNA): TGTGCCAGCACCCCGGAGTGGACGAACACTGAAGCTTTCTTT.

The chain uses TRBV7-9 and TRBJ1-1; D is ambiguous. The germline V and J ends were trimmed by 5 bases and 0 bases, with 10 bases remaining between them. The CDR3 runs to 14 residues. The V gene's germline CDR1 is SEHNR and CDR2 FQNEAQ (reference sequence). The CDR3 loop is CASSGGFMNTEAFF. The CDR3, as DNA: TGTGCCAGCAGCGGAGGGTTCATGAACACTGAAGCTTTCTTT.

A note on this clone: One junction end does not reproduce the germline sequence, and a read error may be involved. Distinct nucleotide sequences in the sample also encode this CDR3. V usage is TRBV2 and J usage is TRBJ2-7; no definite D call. Germline CDR1 SNHLY, CDR2 FYNNEI. This CDR3 has 10 residues. DNA of the CDR3: TGTGCCAGCACCGGAAACGAACAGTACTTC. Translated: CASTGNEQYF.

This clone came up once. This chain joins TRBV7-9 and TRBJ2-7; tentatively, D is TRBD1 (7 bases). The CDR3 loop spans 15 amino acids. CDR1 is SEHNR, CDR2 FQNEAQ, per germline (reference sequence). V dropped 4 bases and J dropped 0 bases, with 13 bases sitting between them. CDR3 sequence: CASSWGDSSSYEQYF. For the CDR3, the DNA is TGTGCCAGCAGCTGGGGGGACAGTAGCTCCTACGAGCAGTACTTC. The full variable domain, with the rest looked up from reference TRBV7-9 and TRBJ2-7, is DTGVSQNPRHKITKRGQNVTFRCDPISEHNRLYWYRQTLGQGPEFLTYFQNEAQLEKSRLLSDRFSAERPKGSFSTLEIQRTEQGDSAMYLCASSWGDSSSYEQYFGPGTRLTVT.

V usage is TRBV11-2 and J usage is TRBJ2-3; possibly TRBD2 for D (6 bases). The CDR3 length is 15 residues. With 2 bases removed from V and 1 base from J, the gap between germline ends came to 10 bases. Germline V gene lookup returns CDR1 SGHAT and CDR2 FQNNGV. This CDR3 is CASSLRGGRTDTQYF. CDR3 DNA sequence: TGTGCCAGCAGCTTACGGGGAGGACGCACAGATACGCAGTATTTT.

The chain has TRBV9 and TRBJ1-1; D is undetermined. The V end was cut by 4 bases, the J end by 0 bases, with 16 bases between. CDR1 SGDLS and CDR2 YYNGEE come from the germline V gene. The CDR3 length is 16 residues. CDR3 coding DNA: TGTGCCAGCAGCCCTACGGGCGGTGGCATGAACACTGAAGCTTTCTTT. It encodes CASSPTGGGMNTEAFF.

The table lists this clone with a count of one. The chain has TRBV7-9 and TRBJ1-1; D possibly corresponds to TRBD1 (6 bases). The germline gives CDR1 SEHNR, CDR2 FQNEAQ (reference sequence). Trimming pared 4 bases from V and 1 base from J, leaving 10 bases between. This CDR3 spans 14 amino acids. In DNA form, the CDR3 reads TGTGCCAGCAGCTCCACGGACAGGAACACTGAAGCTTTCTTT. It yields the protein CASSSTDRNTEAFF.